The 27 T cell receptor beta chains in this list originate from one sample, sequenced in a study of T-cell reconstitution after alpha-beta-depleted transplantation in children. Unique molecular identifiers were used in preparing the TCRbeta library. TCRdb called the PCR reads again in MiXCR, with one record for every CDR3 protein. The table records about 190,000 distinct CDR3 sequences, approximately 10% of them present only once. The sequenced sample was PBMCs, obtained before TCRalphabeta/CD19-depleted stem cell transplant. These receptors were taken from a boy between 2 and 15 years old with acute myeloid leukemia, due to receive a stem cell transplant.

The sample holds many counts of this clonotype. This chain uses TRBV29-1 with TRBJ1-1; D gene ambiguous. The CDR3 totals 13 residues. V lost 5 bases, J lost 1 base, and 11 bases lay in between. Germline CDR1 is SQVTM and CDR2 is ANQGSEA. Here the CDR3 reads CSVPGGRNTEAFF. CDR3 sequence (DNA): TGCAGCGTTCCCGGCGGCAGGAACACTGAAGCTTTCTTT.

This clonotype was observed many times. The chain joins TRBV6-6 to TRBJ2-3; D not certain. V gave up 6 bases and J gave up 2 bases, with 6 bases separating them. Germline loops: CDR1 MNHNY, CDR2 SVGAGI (reference sequence). The CDR3 spans 12 residues. This CDR3 is CASSQFTDTQYF. CDR3 coding DNA: TGTGCCAGCAGCCAATTCACAGATACGCAGTATTTT.

The rearrangement links TRBV7-3 to TRBJ2-5; 11 nucleotides match TRBD2. This CDR3 comprises 16 residues. From germline, CDR1 is SGHTA and CDR2 FQGTGA. Germline trimming cut 5 bases from V and 1 base from J; bases unmatched to any gene: 6. CDR3 loop: CASSLAGTSGQETQYF. CDR3 DNA sequence: TGTGCCAGCAGCCTCGCCGGGACTAGCGGCCAAGAGACCCAGTACTTC.

The table lists this clonotype with many counts. The genes are TRBV10-3 and TRBJ2-7; the match to TRBD1 covers 9 bases. Germline CDR1 and CDR2: ENHRY and SYGVKD. The CDR3 contains 14 residues. The J segment lost 1 base and the V segment lost 10 bases, leaving 8 bases of the junction unmatched. The DNA for the CDR3 is TGTGCCAACCGACCCGGGACAGGGTCCTACGAGCAGTACTTC. This gives the protein CANRPGTGSYEQYF.

This chain links TRBV30 with TRBJ1-5; a possible D gene is TRBD1 (5 bases). Germline-derived CDR1 and CDR2 are GTSNPN and SVGIG (reference sequence). V lost 2 bases, J lost 7 bases, and 12 bases lay in between. The CDR3 spans 13 residues. Here the CDR3 reads CAWSRLGGQPQHF. The CDR3 nucleotides read TGTGCCTGGAGTCGGTTGGGGGGGCAGCCCCAGCATTTT.

This clonotype was detected ten times or more. The CDR3 here is CSARDGGMGPGEQYF. CDR3 DNA sequence: TGCAGTGCTAGGGACGGAGGTATGGGTCCGGGCGAGCAGTACTTC. The J gene is TRBJ2-7, the V gene TRBV20-1; D possibly corresponds to TRBD2 (5 bases). Germline loops: CDR1 DFQATT, CDR2 SNEGSKA (reference sequence). This CDR3 contains 15 residues. Between the trimmed V and J ends, which lost 3 bases and 6 bases, there was a span of 21 bases.

This clonotype was picked up many times. This chain connects TRBV20-1 to TRBJ2-2; a possible D gene is TRBD2 (5 bases). Germline values: CDR1 DFQATT, CDR2 SNEGSKA (reference sequence). V was trimmed by 3 bases and J by 7 bases, leaving 21 bases between them. This CDR3 region has 16 residues. CDR3 coding DNA: TGCAGTGCTAGCGATCCGCATGGGCGGGCCGGCGGGGAGCTGTTTTTT. Its protein product is CSASDPHGRAGGELFF.

This clonotype has at least ten counts. V gene TRBV25-1 combines with J gene TRBJ2-5; D tentatively fits TRBD1 or TRBD2 (6 bases each). Germline V CDR1 and CDR2: MGHDK, SYGVNS. The CDR3 length is 16 residues. With 5 bases removed from V and 5 bases from J, the gap between germline ends came to 21 bases. The CDR3 DNA is TGTGCCAGCAGTTCAACAGGGCGACGGGAGCTCGAGACCCAGTACTTC. This encodes CASSSTGRRELETQYF. The full variable domain, rest sourced from reference TRBV25-1 and TRBJ2-5, is EADIYQTPRYLVIGTGKKITLECSQTMGHDKMYWYQQDPGMELHLIHYSYGVNSTEKGDLSSESTVSRIRTEHFPLTLESARPSHTSQYLCASSSTGRRELETQYFGPGTRLLVL.

In its sample, this clonotype was seen many times. CDR3 sequence (DNA): TGCGCCAGTCGGGAGGGCCGCGACAATGAGCAGTTCTTC. The encoded protein is CASREGRDNEQFF. J is TRBJ2-1 and V is TRBV5-1; 8 bases align to TRBD2. Germline lookup yields CDR1 SGHRS and CDR2 YFSETQ. The CDR3 extends over 13 amino acids. The trim removed 8 bases at V and 5 bases at J, leaving 6 bases unmatched.

This clonotype has just a few counts. This sequence joins TRBV12-3 or TRBV12-4 and TRBJ2-1, with D perhaps being TRBD1 or TRBD2 (6 bases each). CDR3 length equals 16 residues. Trimming removed 5 bases at V and 7 bases at J, with 21 bases between. CDR3 DNA sequence: TGTGCCAGCAGTCCGTTAGCGTGGGGGGCAAGTAATGAGCAGTTCTTC. Residues: CASSPLAWGASNEQFF.

The table lists this clonotype with many counts. V and J are TRBV6-5 and TRBJ2-7; TRBD1 aligns across 8 bases. Germline CDR1 is MNHEY and CDR2 is SVGAGI. The CDR3 sequence is 14 residues long. V lost 2 bases, J lost 2 bases, and 2 bases stayed unmatched. Here the CDR3 DNA reads TGTGCCAGCAGTTACCGACAGGGGACCTACGAGCAGTACGTC. Its translation: CASSYRQGTYEQYV.

Turning to this clonotype: The DNA is left out, because the CDR3 cannot be placed on it with certainty; the CDR3 is given as TCRdb lists it. The chain joins TRBV7-5 to TRBJ2-3; the table calls TRBD2, which could not be checked here. TRBV7-5 is annotated as a pseudogene. A total of 18 residues make up the CDR3, ends included. CDR3: CISVSEAAGTSGPDTQYF.

This clonotype was recorded many times. The V gene is TRBV5-1, the J gene TRBJ1-2; TRBD1 might be the D (5 bases). Germline assignment: CDR1 SGHRS and CDR2 YFSETQ. The V end lost 8 bases, the J end lost 9 bases, and 17 bases lay between the germline ends. CDR3 length: 12 residues. Here the CDR3 DNA reads TGCGCCAGTGGGGCTGAAGGGCAAAGCTACACCTTC. Protein: CASGAEGQSYTF.

This clonotype was detected ten times or more. V is TRBV18 and J is TRBJ2-3; TRBD1 might be the D (5 bases). Trimming shortened V by 2 bases and J by 2 bases, and 14 bases separated the two germline ends. CDR3 length: 16 amino acids. CDR1 is KGHSH, CDR2 LQKENI, per germline. DNA for the CDR3: TGTGCCAGCTCACCAAGTACAGGTTCTTTCACAGATACGCAGTATTTT. This codes for CASSPSTGSFTDTQYF.

This clonotype was seen at least ten times. The chain recombines TRBV18 with TRBJ2-3, with D perhaps matching TRBD2 (6 bases). The CDR3 has 15 residues. Germline lookup yields CDR1 KGHSH and CDR2 LQKENI. Trimming shortened V by 1 base and J by 4 bases, and 12 bases separated the two germline ends. In nucleotides, the CDR3 is TGTGCCAGCTCACCACAAGGCGGGATGGCAGATACGCAGTATTTT. Amino acids: CASSPQGGMADTQYF. Looking up the rest from reference TRBV18 and TRBJ2-3 gives the full variable domain: NAGVMQNPRHLVRRRGQEARLRCSPMKGHSHVYWYRQLPEEGLKFMVYLQKENIIDESGMPKERFSAEFPKEGPSILRIQQVVRGDSAAYFCASSPQGGMADTQYFGPGTRLTVL.

In regard to this clonotype: A much larger clone differs from this one at a single base, so this may be a read error. The genes are TRBV5-1 and TRBJ1-1, with a possible D match to TRBD1 (6 bases). The V gene's germline CDR1 is SGHRS and CDR2 YFSETQ. The length of the CDR3 is 15 residues. DNA of the CDR3: TGCGCCAGCAGCAGAACGACAGGAGTTAACACTGAAGCTTCCTTT. Protein: CASSRTTGVNTEASF.

This clonotype was recorded at least ten times. This chain joins TRBV5-1 and TRBJ2-7; 8 bases are a match to TRBD2. Looked up from germline, CDR1 is SGHRS and CDR2 is YFSETQ. J was trimmed by 3 bases and V by 0 bases; bases with no gene match: 2. This CDR3 spans 14 amino acids. Here the CDR3 reads CASSLGTSIYEQYF. CDR3 in DNA: TGCGCCAGCAGCTTGGGGACTAGCATCTACGAGCAGTACTTC.

The sample holds many counts of this clonotype. This chain connects TRBV12-3 or TRBV12-4 to TRBJ2-7; 8 nucleotides match TRBD1. The CDR3 length is 13 residues. The J segment lost 5 bases and the V segment lost 5 bases, leaving 5 bases of the junction unmatched. For the CDR3, the DNA is TGTGCCAGCAGTCAGGGGGCAGGCGACGAGCAGTACGTC. Amino acid sequence: CASSQGAGDEQYV.

This clonotype was counted ten times or more. This chain joins TRBV6-4 and TRBJ1-1, with TRBD1 matching 7 bases. The CDR3 has 13 residues. CDR1 and CDR2 (germline): MRHNA, SNTAGT. After removal of 6 bases from V and 4 bases from J, the junction contained 5 bases not matched to a gene. The CDR3 sequence: CASSQGVSTEAFF. CDR3 sequence (DNA): TGTGCCAGCAGCCAGGGGGTGAGCACTGAAGCTTTCTTT.

In this sample, this clonotype turned up many times. V is TRBV20-1 and J is TRBJ2-1, with D perhaps matching TRBD2 (6 bases). Germline assignment: CDR1 DFQATT and CDR2 SNEGSKA (reference sequence). The CDR3 length is 13 residues. The V gene lost 6 bases and the J gene lost 7 bases, with 16 bases spanning the gap. The CDR3 coding sequence is TGCAGTGCCCCGACTAGATTTGGGAATGAGCAGTTCTTC. Translating gives CSAPTRFGNEQFF.

This clonotype was seen ten or more times. The chain carries TRBV28 and TRBJ1-4; TRBD1 is a possible D gene (5 bases). The CDR3 is made up of 15 amino acids. Trimming took off 5 bases at V and 1 base at J, with 11 bases between the two ends. Germline CDR1 reads MDHEN; CDR2 reads SYDVKM. The CDR3 DNA follows: TGTGCCAGCAGTACCGACAGTGAAACTAATGAAAAACTGTTTTTT. Its translation: CASSTDSETNEKLFF.

This clonotype was observed at least ten times. The chain's CDR3 is CASSLGQGVPYEQYF. DNA for the CDR3: TGTGCCAGCAGCCTGGGACAGGGGGTCCCCTACGAGCAGTACTTC. The chain links TRBV7-2 to TRBJ2-7; 11 bases agree with TRBD1. With 5 bases clipped from V and 2 bases from J, the junction kept 5 bases outside the gene matches. The germline gives CDR1 SGHTA, CDR2 FQGNSA. The CDR3 is 15 amino acids.

The chain joins TRBV20-1 to TRBJ2-7; D unresolved. CDR1 is DFQATT and CDR2 is SNEGSKA in the germline V gene (reference sequence). The CDR3 runs to 19 residues. V was pared by 1 base and J by 2 bases, with 27 bases between. The CDR3 is CSARVTPLVSRRRTYEQYF. CDR3 bases: TGCAGTGCTAGAGTGACCCCCCTAGTAAGCCGACGAAGAACCTACGAGCAGTACTTC.

This clonotype was seen just once. The chain couples TRBV20-1 to TRBJ2-5; 8 bases are a match to TRBD2. The CDR3 sequence is 16 residues long. CDR1 and CDR2 (germline): DFQATT, SNEGSKA (reference sequence). V lost 5 bases and J lost 5; bases outside the gene matches: 16. In DNA form, the CDR3 reads TGCAGTGCTGCCGGCGGGACTAGTTCGGGGTTGGAGACCCAGTACTTC. Translating gives CSAAGGTSSGLETQYF.

This clonotype was counted at least ten times. This sequence joins TRBV6-5 and TRBJ2-1; unclear D gene. The V end lost 4 bases, the J end lost 4 bases, and 11 bases lay between the germline ends. Per the germline V gene, CDR1 is MNHEY and CDR2 is SVGAGI. The CDR3 has 14 residues. CDR3 DNA sequence: TGTGCCAGCAGTTTGGGCAGTCCTTACAATGAGCAGTTCTTC. Amino acid sequence: CASSLGSPYNEQFF.

This clonotype was seen many times. The V gene is TRBV20-1, the J gene TRBJ2-6, with a tentative D call TRBD1 (5 bases). This CDR3 is built from 14 residues. Germline V gives CDR1 DFQATT, CDR2 SNEGSKA (reference sequence). V lost 5 bases, J lost 0 bases, and 8 bases lay in between. This CDR3 is CSAGHHSGANVLTF. CDR3 DNA sequence: TGCAGTGCTGGACACCACTCTGGGGCCAACGTCCTGACTTTC.

This clonotype was seen a few times. The chain has TRBV6-1 and TRBJ2-7, with TRBD1 identical over 7 bases. Unmatched junction bases numbered 7, after V lost 7 bases and J lost 1 base. Germline lookup yields CDR1 MNHNS and CDR2 SASEGT. CDR3 length: 14 residues. The CDR3 DNA reads as TGTGCCAGCACCCCACAGGGGATTTCCTACGAGCAGTACTTC. Translation gives CASTPQGISYEQYF.